The 28 T cell receptor beta chains presented below share a single source sample, sequenced in a study of cytomegalovirus exposure and HLA in healthy donors. Primers: 60 Vbeta forward and 13 Jbeta reverse. Only in-frame clones appear in the TCRdb table, and some are missing; sequencing was by immunoSEQ multiplex PCR. The top ten hold around 20% of the sample, which has about 130,000 clones, approximately 87% seen once. The sample consisted of PBMCs. The receptors were sampled from a man aged 18 to 29 in good health and CMV-seropositive.

The gene calls are TRBV27 and TRBJ2-7, with 7 nucleotides matching TRBD2. This CDR3 has 14 amino acids. The V segment lost 9 bases and the J segment 7 bases; nucleotides outside the gene matches: 15. Germline V gene lookup returns CDR1 MNHEY and CDR2 SMNVEV (reference sequence). Written as DNA, the CDR3 is TGTGCCAGTAAACATGGGACGCCCGGGGGGGAGCAGTACTTC. Encoded protein: CASKHGTPGGEQYF.

The chain combines TRBV9 with TRBJ2-5; 8 bases fit TRBD2. This CDR3 contains 14 residues. CDR1 and CDR2 (germline): SGDLS, YYNGEE. V lost 3 bases to trimming and J lost 4 bases; unmatched junction nucleotides: 5. The CDR3 region is CASSAGGQGETQYF. CDR3 coding DNA: TGTGCCAGCAGCGCGGGGGGGCAGGGAGAGACCCAGTACTTC.

V gene TRBV2 combines with J gene TRBJ2-7; 10 nucleotides align to TRBD1. This CDR3 has 14 amino acids. The germline V gene encodes CDR1 SNHLY and CDR2 FYNNEI. The J segment lost 5 bases and the V segment lost 2 bases, leaving 3 bases of the junction unmatched. The CDR3 coding sequence is TGTGCCAGCAGTGAAAGCGGGACAGGGGACGAGCAGTACTTC. This sequence encodes CASSESGTGDEQYF.

The chain links TRBV4-1 to TRBJ1-6; TRBD1 aligns across 8 bases. CDR3 length equals 18 residues. Germline trimming cut 2 bases from V and 6 bases from J; bases unmatched to any gene: 12. Germline loops: CDR1 MGHRA, CDR2 YSYEKL. This CDR3 reads CASSQSSGGARSNSPLHF. The CDR3 DNA reads TGCGCCAGCAGCCAATCCTCAGGGGGCGCGAGGAGTAATTCACCCCTCCACTTT.

This clone was picked up a small number of times. This rearrangement joins TRBV4-1 to TRBJ2-7, with 10 bases matching TRBD1. This CDR3 spans 18 amino acids. The J segment lost 1 base and the V segment lost 1 base, leaving 10 bases of the junction unmatched. Germline CDR1 MGHRA, CDR2 YSYEKL. The CDR3 DNA is TGCGCCAGCAGCCAAGGTCTGGGGGGACAGGGGTATTCCTACGAGCAGTACTTC. Residues: CASSQGLGGQGYSYEQYF.

This chain connects TRBV6-1 to TRBJ2-1; 11 bases match TRBD1. CDR3 length: 14 residues. The V gene's germline CDR1 is MNHNS and CDR2 SASEGT. J gave up 9 bases and V 7 bases, and 8 bases lay outside the gene matches. The CDR3, as DNA: TGTGCCAGCACAAGGGACAGGGGGTCTGTTGAGCAGTTCTTC. Its protein is CASTRDRGSVEQFF.

The V call is TRBV4-1, the J call TRBJ1-2; 7 positions match TRBD1. The CDR3 has 13 residues. In germline, CDR1 is MGHRA, CDR2 YSYEKL. V gave up 1 base and J gave up 7 bases; unmatched junction bases: 3. DNA of the CDR3: TGCGCCAGCAGCCAAGTGACAGGGAGTGGCTACACCTTC. Its translation is CASSQVTGSGYTF.

The V gene is TRBV28, the J gene TRBJ1-1; maybe TRBD1 (6 bases). Deletions cut 5 bases from V and 1 base from J, with 14 bases between. The CDR3 has 15 residues. The germline gives CDR1 MDHEN, CDR2 SYDVKM. This CDR3 reads CASSQPQQGNTEAFF. Here the CDR3 DNA reads TGTGCCAGCAGTCAACCTCAACAGGGGAACACTGAAGCTTTCTTT.

V gene TRBV7-9 combines with J gene TRBJ2-5; D may be TRBD1 (6 bases). The V end lost 5 bases, the J end lost 3 bases, and 10 bases lay between the germline ends. This CDR3 region has 13 residues. Germline CDR1 reads SEHNR; CDR2 reads FQNEAQ (reference sequence). This CDR3 reads CASSPRDKETQYF. Here the CDR3 DNA reads TGTGCCAGCAGCCCCCGGGACAAAGAGACCCAGTACTTC.

This clone was seen just once. The V call is TRBV7-9, the J call TRBJ1-4; 11 nucleotides line up with TRBD1. Per germline, CDR1 SEHNR and CDR2 FQNEAQ (reference sequence). Germline trimming cut 5 bases from V and 5 bases from J; bases unmatched to any gene: 4. CDR3 length equals 15 residues. Here the CDR3 reads CASSLRDRGNEKLFF. CDR3 nucleotide sequence: TGTGCCAGCAGCCTCCGGGACAGGGGGAATGAAAAACTGTTTTTT.

The V gene is TRBV11-2, the J gene TRBJ2-1; 8 nucleotides align to TRBD2. This CDR3 has 15 residues. Looked up from germline, CDR1 is SGHAT and CDR2 is FQNNGV. After removal of 3 bases from V and 9 bases from J, the junction contained 10 bases not matched to a gene. The CDR3 nucleotides are TGTGCCAGCAGCTTTGGGAGCCCGGGGGGGAGTGAGCAGTTCTTC. This codes for CASSFGSPGGSEQFF.

The chain couples TRBV6-1 to TRBJ1-1; 9 bases align to TRBD1. V lost 6 bases and J lost 7; bases outside the gene matches: 6. This CDR3 comprises 13 residues. Germline CDR1 reads MNHNS; CDR2 reads SASEGT. The DNA of the CDR3 is TGTGCCAGCAGGACAGGGGGGTGGCTTGAAGCTTTCTTT. Translating it yields CASRTGGWLEAFF.

The chain links TRBV7-6 to TRBJ2-2; D unclear. The CDR3 contains 22 residues. V was clipped by 0 bases and J by 0 bases, with 26 bases between them. The germline V gene has CDR1 SGHVS and CDR2 FNYEAQ. Here the CDR3 DNA reads TGTGCCAGCAGCTTAGCTCTTGTCTCGCTGGGCCCCAAAAACGCGAACACCGGGGAGCTGTTTTTT. Protein sequence: CASSLALVSLGPKNANTGELFF.

The V gene is TRBV7-6, the J gene TRBJ1-1; D gene uncertain. The V gene lost 1 base and the J gene lost 0 bases, with 9 bases spanning the gap. Germline V gene sequence: CDR1 SGHVS, CDR2 FNYEAQ. CDR3 length: 15 residues. CDR3 nucleotides: TGTGCCAGCAGCTTAGGGCAGGCAATGAACACTGAAGCTTTCTTT. Translation gives CASSLGQAMNTEAFF.

This clone showed up just a few times. The CDR3 nucleotides read TGTGCCAGCAGTGGCCTAAACAGGGGCGGAAGGTTCTATGGCTACACCTTC. Encoded protein: CASSGLNRGGRFYGYTF. V is TRBV6-1 and J is TRBJ1-2; TRBD1 matches at 7 bases. This CDR3 is 17 amino acids long. Germline-derived CDR1 and CDR2 are MNHNS and SASEGT. The V segment lost 4 bases and the J segment 4 bases; nucleotides outside the gene matches: 15.

The chain is built from TRBV2 and TRBJ1-2, with a tentative D call TRBD1 (6 bases). V was pared by 10 bases and J by 6 bases, with 9 bases between. Germline V gene lookup returns CDR1 SNHLY and CDR2 FYNNEI. This CDR3 has 10 residues. The CDR3 spells CATQGNGYTF. DNA for the CDR3: TGTGCCACTCAGGGGAATGGCTACACCTTC.

The chain couples TRBV5-1 to TRBJ2-3, with TRBD1 identical over 9 bases. CDR1 SGHRS and CDR2 YFSETQ come from the germline V gene. The trim removed 4 bases at V and 0 bases at J, leaving 9 bases unmatched. CDR3 length equals 17 residues. In DNA, the CDR3 is TGCGCCAGCAGCGCCTACACAGGGGGCACTAGCACAGATACGCAGTATTTT. Translated, it gives CASSAYTGGTSTDTQYF. Drawing the rest from reference TRBV5-1 and TRBJ2-3, the complete variable domain is KAGVTQTPRYLIKTRGQQVTLSCSPISGHRSVSWYQQTPGQGLQFLFEYFSETQRNKGNFPGRFSGRQFSNSRSEMNVSTLELGDSALYLCASSAYTGGTSTDTQYFGPGTRLTVL.

The chain has TRBV4-2 and TRBJ2-3, with TRBD2 matching over 7 bases. V lost 4 bases, J lost 1 base, and 5 bases stayed unmatched. CDR1 is LGHNA, CDR2 YNFKEQ, per germline. The CDR3 loop spans 15 amino acids. Here the CDR3 reads CASSPERGGTDTQYF. In DNA form, the CDR3 reads TGTGCCAGCAGCCCCGAGCGGGGAGGCACAGATACGCAGTATTTT.

The chain carries TRBV20-1 and TRBJ2-1; D not certain. The CDR3 is 10 residues long. Germline V gene sequence: CDR1 DFQATT, CDR2 SNEGSKA (reference sequence). The V end was cut by 6 bases, the J end by 6 bases, with 6 bases between. CDR3 sequence (DNA): TGCAGTGCCGTCAGCAATGAGCAGTTCTTC. Encoded protein: CSAVSNEQFF.

V usage is TRBV6-6 and J usage is TRBJ1-4, with D perhaps TRBD1 (6 bases). The CDR3 consists of 14 residues. Germline V gene lookup returns CDR1 MNHNY and CDR2 SVGAGI (reference sequence). The germline V and J ends were trimmed by 4 bases and 3 bases, with 9 bases remaining between them. The CDR3 region is CASSLQGPNEKLFF. Written as DNA, the CDR3 is TGTGCCAGCAGTTTACAGGGTCCTAATGAAAAACTGTTTTTT.

The chain recombines TRBV7-9 with TRBJ2-5; a possible D gene is TRBD2 (5 bases). The J call is doubtful: the DNA matches TRBJ2-7 better. Germline V lookup: CDR1 SEHNR, CDR2 FQNEAQ (reference sequence). The CDR3 covers 14 residues. CDR3 protein: CASSLVSGTYEQYF. CDR3 coding DNA: TGTGCCAGCAGCTTAGTTTCGGGAACCTACGAGCAGTACTTC.

This clone was observed a handful of times. This chain links TRBV7-6 with TRBJ2-3; D is unresolved. Germline values: CDR1 SGHVS, CDR2 FNYEAQ. The length of the CDR3 is 12 residues. The ends were cut back, 1 base at V and 4 bases at J, with 3 bases in the middle. The CDR3 bases are TGTGCCAGCAGCTTAGTAGCAGATACGCAGTATTTT. Residues: CASSLVADTQYF.

On this clone itself: In the same sample, other DNA sequences code for this CDR3. This chain connects TRBV19 to TRBJ1-1, with D uncertain. Germline CDR1 reads LNHDA; CDR2 reads SQIVND (reference sequence). The CDR3 has 13 residues. V was pared by 8 bases and J by 1 base, with 11 bases between. CDR3 residues: CASSRGGNTEAFF. The CDR3 bases are TGTGCCAGTTCTAGAGGAGGGAACACTGAAGCTTTCTTT.

The J gene is TRBJ2-7, the V gene TRBV9, with 8 bases that match TRBD2. CDR3 length: 15 residues. V lost 0 bases, J lost 6 bases, and 8 bases stayed unmatched. Germline-derived CDR1 and CDR2 are SGDLS and YYNGEE. The CDR3 is CASSVGYSGASEQYF. The CDR3 DNA sequence: TGTGCCAGCAGCGTAGGTTATAGCGGGGCCTCCGAGCAGTACTTC.

This sequence joins TRBV19 and TRBJ1-1; TRBD1 is a possible D gene (6 bases). The ends were cut back, 9 bases at V and 11 bases at J, with 13 bases in the middle. This CDR3 spans 10 amino acids. CDR1 LNHDA and CDR2 SQIVND come from the germline V gene (reference sequence). This CDR3 reads CASRGARAFF. Here the CDR3 DNA reads TGTGCCAGCCGGGGGGCACGCGCTTTCTTT.

The CDR3 protein is CASSGTGERKGEQFF. DNA for the CDR3: TGTGCCAGCAGCGGGACAGGGGAAAGGAAGGGTGAGCAGTTCTTC. This sequence joins TRBV27 and TRBJ2-1, with TRBD1 matching 10 bases. Looked up from germline, CDR1 is MNHEY and CDR2 is SMNVEV (reference sequence). The junction had 11 bases not matched to a gene; V was cut back by 6 bases and J by 9 bases. There are 15 residues in the CDR3.

The gene calls are TRBV6-5 and TRBJ1-5; TRBD1 is a possible D gene (6 bases). CDR3 length: 15 residues. Trimming stripped 2 bases from V and 3 bases from J, with 11 bases between. CDR1 is MNHEY, CDR2 SVGAGI, per germline. DNA of the CDR3: TGTGCCAGCAGTTACGGCTTGGGGGCCAATCAGCCCCAGCATTTT. Translation gives CASSYGLGANQPQHF.

The chain recombines TRBV2 with TRBJ1-5; no definite D call. Germline V gene sequence: CDR1 SNHLY, CDR2 FYNNEI. This CDR3 has 16 residues. V lost 4 bases, J lost 0 bases, and 13 bases lay in between. The CDR3 sequence: CASSGREDGSNQPQHF. The CDR3 DNA sequence: TGTGCCAGCAGTGGCCGGGAGGACGGTAGCAATCAGCCCCAGCATTTT.